A single sample is the source of the 21 T cell receptor beta chains below, sequenced in a study of cytomegalovirus exposure and HLA in healthy donors. 13 Jbeta primers and 60 Vbeta primers were used for the PCR. The method was immunoSEQ multiplex PCR; TCRdb's version includes in-frame clones alone and lacks a portion of them. The sample holds about 140,000 clones; 80% are singletons and the top ten take less than 3%. The source material was PBMCs. Receptors originate from a man aged 50-60 years in good health and CMV-seronegative.

The genes are TRBV30 and TRBJ2-1; 9 bases are a match to TRBD1. Germline loops: CDR1 GTSNPN, CDR2 SVGIG (reference sequence). V was pared by 0 bases and J by 8 bases, with 8 bases of the junction left unmatched. The length of the CDR3 is 15 residues. The chain's CDR3 is CAWSVGGQGRYEQFF. The DNA for the CDR3 is TGTGCCTGGAGTGTAGGGGGACAGGGACGATATGAGCAGTTCTTC.

This chain links TRBV6-5 with TRBJ1-6, with D perhaps matching TRBD1 (6 bases). The V and J ends lost 5 bases and 7 bases respectively, with 15 bases between them. From germline, CDR1 is MNHEY and CDR2 SVGAGI. The CDR3 covers 15 residues. CDR3 loop: CASSGTGQINSPLHF. CDR3 nucleotides: TGTGCCAGCAGTGGAACGGGACAAATAAATTCACCCCTCCACTTT.

This clone was observed a few times. The chain has TRBV25-1 and TRBJ2-2; 8 positions match TRBD2. J was trimmed by 3 bases and V by 7 bases; bases with no gene match: 4. Germline V CDR1 and CDR2: MGHDK, SYGVNS. The CDR3 length is 14 residues. The CDR3 bases are TGTGCCAGCACGCGGGAGGCCCACACCGGGGAGCTGTTTTTT. It encodes CASTREAHTGELFF. The variable domain in full, with the rest retrieved from reference TRBV25-1 and TRBJ2-2, is EADIYQTPRYLVIGTGKKITLECSQTMGHDKMYWYQQDPGMELHLIHYSYGVNSTEKGDLSSESTVSRIRTEHFPLTLESARPSHTSQYLCASTREAHTGELFFGEGSRLTVL.

The chain carries TRBV5-6 and TRBJ2-3; 9 nucleotides line up with TRBD2. This CDR3 is built from 17 residues. Germline CDR1 SGHDT, CDR2 YYEEEE. V shed 1 base and J 2 bases; nucleotides not matched to a gene: 8. CDR3 protein: CASSLRLAGSYTDTQYF. The CDR3 DNA follows: TGTGCCAGCAGCTTGAGGCTAGCGGGATCCTACACAGATACGCAGTATTTT.

The rearrangement joins TRBV6-6 to TRBJ1-5; perhaps TRBD1 as D (6 bases). The germline CDR1 and CDR2 sequences are MNHNY and SVGAGI (reference sequence). V lost 4 bases to trimming and J lost 0 bases, with 10 bases between them. The CDR3 runs to 15 residues. CDR3 region: CASSWTDHSNQPQHF. DNA for the CDR3: TGTGCCAGCAGTTGGACAGACCATAGCAATCAGCCCCAGCATTTT.

The chain employs TRBV28 and TRBJ2-1, with 16 bases lining up with TRBD2. Germline assignment: CDR1 MDHEN and CDR2 SYDVKM. CDR3 length: 19 residues. The V gene end was trimmed by 5 bases and the J gene end by 1 base; junction bases not matched to a gene: 8. The DNA of the CDR3 is TGTGCCAGCAGTGGCCGGGGACTAGCGGGAGGGGGATCCTACAATGAGCAGTTCTTC. Its translation: CASSGRGLAGGGSYNEQFF.

The chain couples TRBV7-2 to TRBJ1-2, with TRBD1 matching 9 bases. This CDR3 is 13 amino acids long. The V segment lost 3 bases and the J segment 8 bases; nucleotides outside the gene matches: 4. Germline V CDR1 and CDR2: SGHTA, FQGNSA. The CDR3 loop reads CASSFGTGRGYTF. CDR3 in DNA: TGTGCCAGCAGCTTTGGGACAGGGCGAGGCTACACCTTC.

The chain has TRBV4-2 and TRBJ2-1; TRBD2 agrees at 11 bases. Germline-derived CDR1 and CDR2 are LGHNA and YNFKEQ. CDR3 size: 16 residues. Losses at the gene ends were 0 bases for V and 6 bases for J; bases not matched to a gene: 4. CDR3 sequence reads: CASSQEGSGRGNEQFF. Written as DNA, the CDR3 is TGTGCCAGCAGCCAAGAAGGTAGCGGGAGGGGCAATGAGCAGTTCTTC.

The chain recombines TRBV21-1 with TRBJ2-7; TRBD1, the table's D call, lacks a check against the DNA. TRBV21-1 counts as a pseudogene. The CDR3 is 18 amino acids. CDR3 region: CASSKAFFLAGALYEQYF. The CDR3 bases are TGTGCCAGCAGCAAAGCGTTTTTCTTGGCAGGCGCACTCTACGAGCAGTACTTC.

This clone was detected a few times. The chain recombines TRBV30 with TRBJ1-1; possibly TRBD1 for D (5 bases). Trimming took 4 bases from V and 6 from J, leaving 15 bases between them. Germline V gene data show CDR1 as GTSNPN and CDR2 as SVGIG (reference sequence). This CDR3 spans 13 amino acids. The CDR3 DNA follows: TGTGCCTGGACCAATGCCCCGGGGGCTGAAGCTTTCTTT. It translates to CAWTNAPGAEAFF.

The rearrangement joins TRBV7-2 to TRBJ2-1; 9 nucleotides agree with TRBD2. With V trimmed by 2 bases and J by 10 bases, 9 bases remained unmatched. CDR1 and CDR2 from the germline V gene are SGHTA and FQGNSA. The CDR3 has 15 residues. The CDR3, as DNA: TGTGCCAGCAGCTTATTGATAGCGGGGGCTCAGGAGCAGTTCTTC. It translates to CASSLLIAGAQEQFF.

In DNA form, the CDR3 reads TGTGCCAGTACCCTGGGGGCACAGGGCAATTATCAGCCCCAGCATTTT. Its translation is CASTLGAQGNYQPQHF. The V gene is TRBV19, the J gene TRBJ1-5; possible D gene TRBD1, 6 bases. Germline values: CDR1 LNHDA, CDR2 SQIVND (reference sequence). The CDR3 totals 16 residues. V shed 7 bases and J shed 5 bases, with 21 bases lying between them.

The chain combines TRBV13 with TRBJ2-2; D perhaps matches TRBD1 (5 bases). CDR1 PRHDT and CDR2 FYEKMQ come from the germline V gene (reference sequence). The V gene lost 0 bases and the J gene lost 2 bases, with 13 bases spanning the gap. CDR3 length: 17 residues. In nucleotides, the CDR3 is TGTGCCAGCAGCTTAGGCCTCGGACATCCCAACACCGGGGAGCTGTTTTTT. This gives the protein CASSLGLGHPNTGELFF.

The rearrangement links TRBV21-1 to TRBJ2-2; the D segment call TRBD1 is taken from the table without a DNA check. TRBV21-1 is a documented pseudogene. The CDR3 loop spans 16 amino acids. DNA for the CDR3: TGTGCCAGCTGGGAGCCTTGGGACAGTTACGCCGGGGAGCTGTTTTTT. It is translated as CASWEPWDSYAGELFF.

The rearrangement joins TRBV6-1 to TRBJ2-3, with 7 bases that match TRBD1. CDR3 length equals 15 residues. J lost 0 bases, V lost 3 bases, and 3 bases had no gene match. Per the germline V gene, CDR1 is MNHNS and CDR2 is SASEGT. CDR3 residues: CASSETGKSTDTQYF. DNA for the CDR3: TGTGCCAGCAGTGAGACAGGGAAAAGCACAGATACGCAGTATTTT.

The chain is built from TRBV7-9 and TRBJ2-2, with 8 positions matching TRBD1. J lost 7 bases, V lost 5 bases, and 12 bases had no gene match. The CDR3 has 16 residues. Germline V gives CDR1 SEHNR, CDR2 FQNEAQ (reference sequence). CDR3 coding DNA: TGTGCCAGCAGCCCCCCTGGACAGGGACCGGACGGGGAGCTGTTTTTT. It yields the protein CASSPPGQGPDGELFF.

The V gene is TRBV2, the J gene TRBJ1-6; the D gene is possibly TRBD1 (6 bases). V was shortened by 5 bases and J by 8 bases, with 13 bases between the two germline ends. CDR1 is SNHLY, CDR2 FYNNEI, per germline. The CDR3 totals 14 residues. DNA for the CDR3: TGTGCCAGCAGTATCAGGGGTCTGGATTCACCCCTCCACTTT. This codes for CASSIRGLDSPLHF.

The chain links TRBV27 to TRBJ1-5, with a tentative D call TRBD1 (5 bases). Trimming removed 8 bases at V and 1 base at J, with 24 bases between. This CDR3 is built from 18 residues. CDR1 MNHEY and CDR2 SMNVEV come from the germline V gene (reference sequence). As DNA, the CDR3 is TGTGCCAGCGGAATCGGGGGTTTTGTCCATAACAGCAATCAGCCCCAGCATTTT. Translated, it gives CASGIGGFVHNSNQPQHF.

The chain couples TRBV5-1 to TRBJ1-5; no clear D gene. This CDR3 region has 13 residues. Trimming shortened V by 5 bases and J by 0 bases, and 6 bases separated the two germline ends. Germline V gives CDR1 SGHRS, CDR2 YFSETQ. The CDR3, as DNA: TGCGCCAGCAGTCCGGGTAGCAATCAGCCCCAGCATTTT. The encoded protein is CASSPGSNQPQHF.

The rearrangement joins TRBV28 to TRBJ2-2; D is ambiguous. Deletions cut 7 bases from V and 7 bases from J, with 13 bases between. The V gene's germline CDR1 is MDHEN and CDR2 SYDVKM. The CDR3 is 13 amino acids. CDR3 loop: CASTPVLGGELFF. The CDR3, as DNA: TGTGCCAGCACCCCGGTCCTTGGCGGGGAGCTGTTTTTT.

This rearrangement joins TRBV30 to TRBJ2-3; tentative D call: TRBD2 (6 bases). The CDR3 spans 13 residues. Germline CDR1 GTSNPN, CDR2 SVGIG (reference sequence). The ends were cut back, 4 bases at V and 4 bases at J, with 12 bases in the middle. The CDR3 spells CAWILSGADTQYF. As DNA, the CDR3 is TGTGCCTGGATCCTTAGCGGAGCAGATACGCAGTATTTT.